This T cell receptor beta chain was obtained from a study of T-cell reconstitution after alpha-beta-depleted transplantation in children. Study-wide results and caveats: There were some patients whose high TCRbeta diversity at day 60 came from surviving recipient T cells and thymic progenitors. From newly produced T cells came most of the T-cell counts and diversity one year after transplant. Several hundred expanded graft clones reportedly were the source of alpha-beta T cells about two months after transplant.

Germline assignment: CDR1 MNHNS and CDR2 SASEGT. Trimming cost V 6 bases and J 10 bases; bases outside gene matches: 14. This CDR3 has 16 residues. This sample's TCRbeta library carried unique molecular identifier barcodes. A single record per CDR3 protein comes from TCRdb applying MiXCR to the PCR reads. Among fewer than 700,000 distinct CDR3 sequences listed, roughly 23% were seen once. Of note for this clonotype: As yet, its antigen is unknown.

This TCR came from a boy under two years old who had a stem cell transplant for acute myeloid leukemia, so the T cells may come from the graft donor. V and J are TRBV6-1 and TRBJ2-2; 10 bases fit TRBD2. Sequences were derived from PBMCs, mostly from graft donor cells, sampled 360 days after TCRalphabeta/CD19-depleted stem cell transplant. CDR3 nucleotides: TGTGCCAGCAGCCCCAACCCCTTAGCGGGGGGTGAGGAGCTGTTTTTT. It codes for CASSPNPLAGGEELFF.